The 25 T cell receptor beta chains below were found in one sample sequenced in a study of cytomegalovirus exposure and HLA in healthy donors. Primers for the PCR totalled 60 Vbeta and 13 Jbeta. Data came from immunoSEQ multiplex PCR; TCRdb stores just in-frame clones and leaves some out. The data show roughly 150,000 clones, about 74% seen once. Sequenced: PBMCs. The origin of the receptors is a woman between 40 and 50 years old in good health and CMV-seronegative.

The chain couples TRBV10-3 to TRBJ1-5; D might be TRBD1 (6 bases). Germline-derived CDR1 and CDR2 are ENHRY and SYGVKD. This CDR3 contains 14 residues. V was cut by 3 bases and J by 15 bases, with 21 bases left in between. CDR3 residues: CAISDQTSGQSRHF. The DNA of the CDR3 is TGTGCCATCAGTGACCAAACAAGTGGACAGTCCAGGCATTTT.

The V and J genes are TRBV28 and TRBJ1-2; D gene ambiguous. The CDR3 totals 14 residues. Trimming left V 6 bases short and J 3 bases short, with 14 bases between. Germline V gene lookup returns CDR1 MDHEN and CDR2 SYDVKM. CDR3 amino acids: CASRLLHSYYGYTF. CDR3 nucleotides: TGTGCCAGCAGGCTTCTGCACAGCTACTATGGCTACACCTTC.

In its sample, this clone was seen a few times. The CDR3 bases are TGTGCCATCTCAGCGGGAGGGCCCCAAAACATTCAGTACTTC. Its translation: CAISAGGPQNIQYF. This chain joins TRBV10-3 and TRBJ2-4; 10 bases map to TRBD2. The germline CDR1 and CDR2 sequences are ENHRY and SYGVKD. The CDR3 is made up of 14 amino acids. The J segment lost 5 bases and the V segment lost 8 bases, leaving 6 bases of the junction unmatched.

The rearrangement links TRBV25-1 to TRBJ1-4, with no clear D. Trimming removed 1 base from V and 4 bases from J, with 7 bases in between. The CDR3 length is 14 residues. Per the germline V gene, CDR1 is MGHDK and CDR2 is SYGVNS. Here the CDR3 reads CASSESVGNEKLFF. The CDR3 DNA is TGTGCCAGCAGTGAATCAGTTGGTAATGAAAAACTGTTTTTT.

This clone was picked up a small number of times. The CDR3: CASSPGQVSYEQYF. CDR3 DNA: TGCGCCAGCAGCCCTGGACAGGTCTCCTACGAGCAGTACTTC. The V and J genes are TRBV5-1 and TRBJ2-7; TRBD1 matches 7 bases. Germline V gene sequence: CDR1 SGHRS, CDR2 YFSETQ. The CDR3 totals 14 residues. V lost 4 bases to trimming and J lost 0 bases; unmatched junction nucleotides: 4. Full variable domain (remainder filled in from reference TRBV5-1 and TRBJ2-7): KAGVTQTPRYLIKTRGQQVTLSCSPISGHRSVSWYQQTPGQGLQFLFEYFSETQRNKGNFPGRFSGRQFSNSRSEMNVSTLELGDSALYLCASSPGQVSYEQYFGPGTRLTVT.

The V gene is TRBV5-5, the J gene TRBJ1-1, with 9 bases lining up with TRBD1. After removal of 0 bases from V and 11 bases from J, the junction contained 11 bases not matched to a gene. CDR3 length equals 15 residues. Per the germline V gene, CDR1 is SGHKS and CDR2 is YYEKEE (reference sequence). The CDR3 DNA is TGTGCCAGCAGCTTGGCACCGGGACAGGGATTTTTCGCTTTCTTT. This gives the protein CASSLAPGQGFFAFF.

The chain links TRBV30 to TRBJ1-2; D is unclear. CDR3 length: 15 residues. With 2 bases removed from V and 7 bases from J, the gap between germline ends came to 20 bases. Germline CDR1 and CDR2: GTSNPN and SVGIG (reference sequence). Written as DNA, the CDR3 is TGTGCCTGGAGTCCGCTAGGTTACCGGGCGGGTGGCTACACCTTC. Translated, it gives CAWSPLGYRAGGYTF.

Only a few counts were recorded for this clone. The chain employs TRBV6-5 and TRBJ1-1; D ambiguous. The V end was cut by 6 bases, the J end by 4 bases, with 12 bases between. CDR1 MNHEY and CDR2 SVGAGI come from the germline V gene. CDR3 length: 13 amino acids. DNA for the CDR3: TGTGCCAGCAGCTATCGGGGATTCACTGAAGCTTTCTTT. The encoded protein is CASSYRGFTEAFF.

The chain couples TRBV6-5 to TRBJ2-2; D is possibly TRBD1 (6 bases). Germline-derived CDR1 and CDR2 are MNHEY and SVGAGI. The CDR3 length is 13 residues. Deletions cut 6 bases from V and 6 bases from J, with 11 bases between. CDR3 sequence (DNA): TGTGCCAGCAGATTGACAGGTCCCGGGGAGCTGTTTTTT. It yields the protein CASRLTGPGELFF.

This chain uses TRBV20-1 with TRBJ2-7, with a tentative D call TRBD2 (6 bases). V gave up 6 bases and J gave up 2 bases, with 8 bases separating them. The CDR3 covers 11 residues. CDR1 and CDR2 from the germline V gene are DFQATT and SNEGSKA (reference sequence). The CDR3 reads CSAGGTYEQYF. CDR3 nucleotide sequence: TGCAGTGCGGGAGGTACCTACGAGCAGTACTTC.

As to this clone: The same CDR3 can be traced to other DNA sequences in this sample. V usage is TRBV5-4 and J usage is TRBJ2-5; TRBD1 matches at 10 bases. The CDR3 loop spans 14 amino acids. Germline CDR1 is SGHNT and CDR2 is YYREEE (reference sequence). V lost 4 bases to trimming and J lost 1 base; unmatched junction nucleotides: 1. CDR3 protein: CASSRQGAQETQYF. The CDR3, as DNA: TGTGCCAGCAGCAGACAGGGGGCCCAAGAGACCCAGTACTTC. The whole variable domain, filled in from reference TRBV5-4 and TRBJ2-5, reads ETGVTQSPTHLIKTRGQQVTLRCSSQSGHNTVSWYQQALGQGPQFIFQYYREEENGRGNFPPRFSGLQFPNYSSELNVNALELDDSALYLCASSRQGAQETQYFGPGTRLLVL.

This clone occurred a few times. The chain joins TRBV11-2 to TRBJ1-5; perhaps TRBD1 as D (6 bases). CDR3 size: 14 residues. Trimming took off 1 base at V and 2 bases at J, with 6 bases between the two ends. Germline V gene data show CDR1 as SGHAT and CDR2 as FQNNGV. The CDR3, as DNA: TGTGCCAGCAGCTTAGCAGGGGGCAATCAGCCCCAGCATTTT. Protein product: CASSLAGGNQPQHF.

The chain carries TRBV6-5 and TRBJ1-1; D possibly corresponds to TRBD1 (5 bases). This CDR3 region has 15 residues. Germline loops: CDR1 MNHEY, CDR2 SVGAGI. The V gene lost 5 bases and the J gene lost 4 bases, with 17 bases spanning the gap. CDR3 in DNA: TGTGCCAGCAGTCCACCGAGGGGAGGAAGCACTGAAGCTTTCTTT. As protein: CASSPPRGGSTEAFF.

This chain joins TRBV18 and TRBJ2-7; 7 nucleotides match TRBD2. This CDR3 has 15 residues. The germline CDR1 and CDR2 sequences are KGHSH and LQKENI. With 0 bases clipped from V and 4 bases from J, the junction kept 6 bases outside the gene matches. The chain's CDR3 is CASSPPGGFKYEQYF. As DNA, the CDR3 is TGTGCCAGCTCACCACCGGGGGGGTTTAAGTACGAGCAGTACTTC.

V gene TRBV10-3 combines with J gene TRBJ1-3; the D is unclear. CDR1 ENHRY and CDR2 SYGVKD come from the germline V gene. This CDR3 region has 15 residues. Trimming stripped 1 base from V and 3 bases from J, with 10 bases between. The CDR3 is CAISEFGQVGNTIYF. The CDR3 DNA follows: TGTGCCATCAGTGAGTTTGGTCAGGTTGGAAACACCATATATTTT.

V is TRBV6-4 and J is TRBJ1-2; tentative D call: TRBD1 (5 bases). Germline values: CDR1 MRHNA, CDR2 SNTAGT. This CDR3 has 14 amino acids. V shed 3 bases and J shed 2 bases, with 10 bases lying between them. The CDR3: CASSETDRNYGYTF. The DNA for the CDR3 is TGTGCCAGCAGTGAGACCGACAGAAACTATGGCTACACCTTC.

This clone turned up a few times. The chain links TRBV20-1 to TRBJ1-2, with D tentatively TRBD1 (5 bases). The CDR3 loop spans 11 amino acids. Germline V gives CDR1 DFQATT, CDR2 SNEGSKA (reference sequence). Trimming stripped 6 bases from V and 5 bases from J, with 10 bases between. CDR3 residues: CSAGGSYGYTF. CDR3 DNA sequence: TGCAGTGCGGGGGGATCATATGGCTACACCTTC.

The chain links TRBV7-7 to TRBJ2-2; 9 positions agree with TRBD1. Trimming removed 3 bases from V and 5 bases from J; junction bases left unmatched: 7. Germline CDR1 SSHAT, CDR2 FNYEAQ (reference sequence). The CDR3 extends over 16 amino acids. The CDR3 region has the DNA TGTGCCAGCAGCTTGGCCGGGACAGGGACGACCGGGGAGCTGTTTTTT. This translates into CASSLAGTGTTGELFF. The full variable domain, in which reference TRBV7-7 and TRBJ2-2 provide the parts outside the CDR3, is GAGVSQSPRYKVTKRGQDVTLRCDPISSHATLYWYQQALGQGPEFLTYFNYEAQPDKSGLPSDRFSAERPEGSISTLTIQRTEQRDSAMYRCASSLAGTGTTGELFFGEGSRLTVL.

This chain connects TRBV15 to TRBJ1-1; a weak D match, TRBD1 (6 bases). Germline V gene sequence: CDR1 LNHNV, CDR2 YYDKDF (reference sequence). The V and J ends lost 6 bases and 4 bases respectively, with 24 bases between them. The CDR3 runs to 17 residues. CDR3 bases: TGTGCCACCAGAGACAGGCGGGCGGGGGGTATTTCCACTGAAGCTTTCTTT. Translation: CATRDRRAGGISTEAFF. Complete variable domain (other parts from reference TRBV15 and TRBJ1-1): DAMVIQNPRYQVTQFGKPVTLSCSQTLNHNVMYWYQQKSSQAPKLLFHYYDKDFNNEADTPDNFQSRRPNTSFCFLDIRSPGLGDTAMYLCATRDRRAGGISTEAFFGQGTRLTVV.

V usage is TRBV4-2 and J usage is TRBJ1-5; weak D call: TRBD1 (5 bases). Germline V gene data show CDR1 as LGHNA and CDR2 as YNFKEQ. The CDR3 extends over 17 amino acids. V was trimmed by 0 bases and J by 4 bases, leaving 16 bases between them. For the CDR3, the DNA is TGTGCCAGCAGCCAAGATTATATAGGGGTCAAAAATCAGCCCCAGCATTTT. Amino acid sequence: CASSQDYIGVKNQPQHF.

The chain has TRBV5-6 and TRBJ2-3; D may be TRBD2 (5 bases). The CDR3 is 16 amino acids. The V gene lost 4 bases and the J gene lost 6 bases, with 21 bases spanning the gap. Germline V CDR1 and CDR2: SGHDT, YYEEEE. As DNA, the CDR3 is TGTGCCAGCAGCAAGCGGACGACACCTTCTTGGGATACGCAGTATTTT. The encoded protein is CASSKRTTPSWDTQYF. Full variable domain (remainder filled in from reference TRBV5-6 and TRBJ2-3): DAGVTQSPTHLIKTRGQQVTLRCSPKSGHDTVSWYQQALGQGPQFIFQYYEEEERQRGNFPDRFSGHQFPNYSSELNVNALLLGDSALYLCASSKRTTPSWDTQYFGPGTRLTVL.

The chain joins TRBV5-1 to TRBJ1-1; D not certain. This CDR3 region has 15 residues. Trimming removed 4 bases from V and 1 base from J, with 14 bases in between. CDR1 and CDR2 from the germline V gene are SGHRS and YFSETQ. The CDR3 DNA sequence: TGCGCCAGCAGCGAGGCCTACACGGGGAACACTGAAGCTTTCTTT. Encoded protein: CASSEAYTGNTEAFF.

The V call is TRBV5-6, the J call TRBJ2-3, with 8 bases that match TRBD1. The germline V gene has CDR1 SGHDT and CDR2 YYEEEE. The CDR3 spans 16 residues. V shed 4 bases and J 3 bases; nucleotides not matched to a gene: 10. The CDR3, as DNA: TGTGCCAGCAGCCTCAGACAGGGGACGTCAACAGATACGCAGTATTTT. It codes for CASSLRQGTSTDTQYF. The full variable domain, in which reference TRBV5-6 and TRBJ2-3 provide the parts outside the CDR3, is DAGVTQSPTHLIKTRGQQVTLRCSPKSGHDTVSWYQQALGQGPQFIFQYYEEEERQRGNFPDRFSGHQFPNYSSELNVNALLLGDSALYLCASSLRQGTSTDTQYFGPGTRLTVL.

This chain links TRBV23-1 with TRBJ1-2; a weak D match, TRBD1 (5 bases). TRBV23-1 is an ORF, and what it does is uncertain. The V end lost 4 bases, the J end lost 3 bases, and 18 bases lay between the germline ends. The CDR3 runs to 16 residues. DNA of the CDR3: TGCGCCAGCAGTCGCTGCGGGGCAGGGAGAGACTATGGCTACACCTTC. Encoded protein: CASSRCGAGRDYGYTF.

This clone was seen a few times. This rearrangement joins TRBV27 to TRBJ1-4; 9 bases map to TRBD1. With 7 bases clipped from V and 5 bases from J, the junction kept 5 bases outside the gene matches. Germline CDR1 reads MNHEY; CDR2 reads SMNVEV (reference sequence). This CDR3 spans 14 amino acids. The CDR3 loop is CASTLGTGNEKLFF. The CDR3 nucleotides are TGTGCCAGCACCCTAGGGACAGGGAATGAAAAACTGTTTTTT.